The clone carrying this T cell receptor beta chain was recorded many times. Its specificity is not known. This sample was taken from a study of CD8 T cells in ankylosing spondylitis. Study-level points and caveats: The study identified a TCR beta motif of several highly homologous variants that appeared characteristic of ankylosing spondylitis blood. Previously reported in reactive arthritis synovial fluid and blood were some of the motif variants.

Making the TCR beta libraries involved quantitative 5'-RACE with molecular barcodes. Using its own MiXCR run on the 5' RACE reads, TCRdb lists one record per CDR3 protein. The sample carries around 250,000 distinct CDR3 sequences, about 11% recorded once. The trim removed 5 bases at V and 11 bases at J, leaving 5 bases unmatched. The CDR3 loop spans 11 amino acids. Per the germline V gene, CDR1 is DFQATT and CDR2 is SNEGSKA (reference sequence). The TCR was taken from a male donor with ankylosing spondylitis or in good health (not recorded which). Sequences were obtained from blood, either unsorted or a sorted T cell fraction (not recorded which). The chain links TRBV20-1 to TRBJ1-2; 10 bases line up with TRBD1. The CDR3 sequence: CSAGDRGGYTF. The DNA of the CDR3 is TGCAGTGCTGGGGACAGGGGAGGATACACCTTC.